The T cell receptor beta chain described here comes from a study of T cells after yellow fever vaccination. General study points: Researchers noted that a small share of clonotypes showed up in both CD4 and CD8 compartments. Detected again after the booster were most primary-vaccination clones, at about 96% CD4 and more than 70% CD8. The secondary response was weaker but peaked faster, day 5 versus 15.

The CDR3 totals 14 residues. V lost 3 bases and J 4 bases, leaving 7 bases between the germline ends. Germline loops: CDR1 LNHDA, CDR2 SQIVND (reference sequence). As TCR cDNA was made by 5'RACE template switching, a universal primer site and UMIs were added. Each CDR3 protein is one row after TCRdb ran MiXCR on the 5' RACE reads. Of around 88,000 distinct CDR3 sequences detected, approximately 12% appear once; the ten largest clones hold roughly 24%. The source was CD8+ T cells not binding an NS4B(214-222) dextramer, sorted from PBMCs, collected 20 to 25 days after the first yellow fever vaccination. The source of this sequence is a man younger than 35 who received the YFV17D yellow fever vaccine. The chain has TRBV19 and TRBJ2-6; D not certain. The CDR3 DNA reads as TGTGCCAGTAGTATCCTGGGAGGGGCCAACGTCCTGACTTTC. Translation gives CASSILGGANVLTF.